The 18 T cell receptor beta chains below all came from one sample that was sequenced in a study of shared clonotypes between healthy human individuals. Generated by immunoSEQ multiplex PCR, the TCRdb table keeps only in-frame clones and is missing some. The sample holds over a million clones, approximately 97% seen once. The sequenced sample was naive CD4+ T cells sorted from blood. Subset reported: CD45RA+ positively selected. The receptors here all came from a man aged 25 to 45 in good health.

J is TRBJ2-3 and V is TRBV5-1; D may be TRBD1 (6 bases). The V gene lost 4 bases and the J gene lost 1 base, with 16 bases spanning the gap. Germline V gene lookup returns CDR1 SGHRS and CDR2 YFSETQ. CDR3 length: 16 residues. The CDR3 DNA follows: TGCGCCAGCAGCAGAAATCCGGACAGCCGCACAGATACGCAGTATTTT. Its translation: CASSRNPDSRTDTQYF.

The V and J genes are TRBV5-1 and TRBJ1-2; the D is unclear. The germline gives CDR1 SGHRS, CDR2 YFSETQ. The CDR3 is 14 amino acids. V shed 0 bases and J shed 8 bases, with 14 bases lying between them. In DNA form, the CDR3 reads TGCGCCAGCAGCTTGGACAGAGCTGAGCTGGGCTACACCTTC. Encoded protein: CASSLDRAELGYTF.

With regard to this clone: The junction shows a germline mismatch at one end, possibly a read error. The CDR3 protein is CASSPRLAGKTHF. CDR3 sequence (DNA): TGTGCCAGCAGCCCGAGACTAGCGGGAAAGACCCATTTT. The rearrangement uses TRBV7-2 and TRBJ2-3, with 11 bases that match TRBD2. Germline CDR1 and CDR2: SGHTA and FQGNSA. The CDR3 has 13 residues.

The chain couples TRBV18 to TRBJ2-7, with D possibly matching TRBD1 (6 bases). This CDR3 has 16 amino acids. V was shortened by 6 bases and J by 4 bases, with 22 bases between the two germline ends. Germline CDR1 reads KGHSH; CDR2 reads LQKENI. The CDR3 region is CASSRIPGQELYEQYF. In DNA form, the CDR3 reads TGTGCCAGCTCTCGAATACCGGGACAAGAACTGTACGAGCAGTACTTC.

The V gene is TRBV15, the J gene TRBJ2-1, with 10 bases matching TRBD2. The CDR3 is 17 residues long. Looked up from germline, CDR1 is LNHNV and CDR2 is YYDKDF (reference sequence). The V and J ends lost 1 base and 6 bases, in that order; junction bases with no gene match: 9. The CDR3 loop is CATSRGSLAGLRNEQFF. Here the CDR3 DNA reads TGTGCCACCAGCAGAGGTTCACTAGCGGGGCTCCGCAATGAGCAGTTCTTC. Variable domain in full (rest from reference TRBV15 and TRBJ2-1): DAMVIQNPRYQVTQFGKPVTLSCSQTLNHNVMYWYQQKSSQAPKLLFHYYDKDFNNEADTPDNFQSRRPNTSFCFLDIRSPGLGDTAMYLCATSRGSLAGLRNEQFFGPGTRLTVL.

The V and J genes are TRBV5-1 and TRBJ2-1, with TRBD1 matching 7 bases. The J segment lost 5 bases and the V segment lost 4 bases, leaving 6 bases of the junction unmatched. CDR3 length: 14 residues. Germline CDR1 SGHRS, CDR2 YFSETQ. Written as DNA, the CDR3 is TGCGCCAGCAGCAGGACAGGATCGGACAATGAGCAGTTCTTC. This codes for CASSRTGSDNEQFF. The whole variable domain, remainder taken from reference TRBV5-1 and TRBJ2-1, is KAGVTQTPRYLIKTRGQQVTLSCSPISGHRSVSWYQQTPGQGLQFLFEYFSETQRNKGNFPGRFSGRQFSNSRSEMNVSTLELGDSALYLCASSRTGSDNEQFFGPGTRLTVL.

J is TRBJ2-7 and V is TRBV19; TRBD1 matches 9 bases. With V trimmed by 1 base and J by 4 bases, 5 bases remained unmatched. The germline V gene has CDR1 LNHDA and CDR2 SQIVND (reference sequence). The CDR3 extends over 15 amino acids. The chain's CDR3 is CASSIVYRGLYEQYF. Written as DNA, the CDR3 is TGTGCCAGTAGTATAGTTTACAGGGGGCTGTACGAGCAGTACTTC.

The chain links TRBV29-1 to TRBJ1-1, with 8 bases fitting TRBD1. V was clipped by 7 bases and J by 0 bases; unmatched bases: 4. The CDR3 is made up of 13 amino acids. Germline V gene lookup returns CDR1 SQVTM and CDR2 ANQGSEA. CDR3 sequence reads: CSGGQGLNTEAFF. For the CDR3, the DNA is TGCAGCGGCGGACAGGGACTGAACACTGAAGCTTTCTTT.

The chain has TRBV27 and TRBJ2-7; D is unclear. V lost 4 bases, J lost 11 bases, and 12 bases lay in between. The germline gives CDR1 MNHEY, CDR2 SMNVEV (reference sequence). This CDR3 comprises 11 residues. CDR3 region: CASSSRFIEYF. CDR3 nucleotide sequence: TGTGCCAGCAGTTCCAGGTTTATCGAGTACTTC.

The genes are TRBV2 and TRBJ1-2, with D possibly being TRBD1 (5 bases). Germline assignment: CDR1 SNHLY and CDR2 FYNNEI. Trimming took 11 bases from V and 6 from J, leaving 16 bases between them. There are 12 residues in the CDR3. The CDR3 is CARQRQNNGYTF. CDR3 DNA sequence: TGTGCCCGTCAAAGACAGAATAATGGCTACACCTTC.

DNA of the CDR3: TGTGCCAGCAGTGACAGAATAGCCCTTAATGAGCAGTTCTTC. It codes for CASSDRIALNEQFF. This chain connects TRBV2 to TRBJ2-1; no reliable D call. V lost 3 bases and J lost 7, with 13 bases in between. CDR1 and CDR2 (germline): SNHLY, FYNNEI. The CDR3 covers 14 residues.

The chain joins TRBV5-5 to TRBJ2-7; D unresolved. Trimming took 6 bases from V and 3 from J, leaving 7 bases between them. The CDR3 is made up of 11 amino acids. Germline-derived CDR1 and CDR2 are SGHKS and YYEKEE (reference sequence). The CDR3 region is CASTLNYEQYF. The CDR3 DNA reads TGTGCCAGCACCTTAAACTACGAGCAGTACTTC. The full variable domain, its missing parts supplied by reference TRBV5-5 and TRBJ2-7, is DAGVTQSPTHLIKTRGQQVTLRCSPISGHKSVSWYQQVLGQGPQFIFQYYEKEERGRGNFPDRFSARQFPNYSSELNVNALLLGDSALYLCASTLNYEQYFGPGTRLTVT.

V and J are TRBV12-5 and TRBJ2-3; no clear D gene. The germline V gene has CDR1 LGHNT and CDR2 FRNRAP. The CDR3 has 11 amino acids. Trimming removed 4 bases at V and 6 bases at J, with 5 bases between. CDR3 DNA sequence: TGTGCTAGTGGTTCCTACGATACGCAGTATTTT. It specifies CASGSYDTQYF.

About this clone itself: One junction end disagrees with the germline gene, perhaps due to a read error. The V call is TRBV5-6, the J call TRBJ2-7; D is possibly TRBD2 (5 bases). Germline V gene lookup returns CDR1 SGHDT and CDR2 YYEEEE. The CDR3 contains 15 residues. For the CDR3, the DNA is TGTGCCAGCAGTTTGGGGAGCACGGCCTCCTACGAGCAGTACTTC. Its protein product is CASSLGSTASYEQYF.

This clone was seen once. V usage is TRBV7-3 and J usage is TRBJ1-5; 7 bases agree with TRBD1. CDR3 length: 14 amino acids. J gave up 6 bases and V 3 bases, and 5 bases lay outside the gene matches. The germline CDR1 and CDR2 sequences are SGHTA and FQGTGA. CDR3 region: CASSFAGGGQPQHF. CDR3 nucleotide sequence: TGTGCCAGCAGCTTTGCAGGGGGTGGTCAGCCCCAGCATTTT.

DNA for the CDR3: TGTGCCAGCAGCTTGGCCACAGGGCCCACTCAGCCCCAGCATTTT. This encodes CASSLATGPTQPQHF. The chain recombines TRBV11-2 with TRBJ1-5; D perhaps matches TRBD1 (6 bases). The ends were cut back, 3 bases at V and 6 bases at J, with 15 bases in the middle. The CDR3 runs to 15 residues. Germline CDR1 is SGHAT and CDR2 is FQNNGV.

The chain carries TRBV25-1 and TRBJ2-7; a weak D match, TRBD2 (6 bases). Trimming shortened V by 4 bases and J by 2 bases, and 15 bases separated the two germline ends. Germline CDR1 reads MGHDK; CDR2 reads SYGVNS. The CDR3 contains 15 residues. The CDR3 is CASSGSGSIAYEQYF. CDR3 in DNA: TGTGCCAGCAGTGGGAGCGGGTCTATAGCCTACGAGCAGTACTTC.

V and J are TRBV28 and TRBJ2-3, with no clear D. V was pared by 8 bases and J by 0 bases, with 6 bases between. The CDR3 is 12 residues long. Per the germline V gene, CDR1 is MDHEN and CDR2 is SYDVKM. As DNA, the CDR3 is TGTGCCAGCTGGTCTAGCACAGATACGCAGTATTTT. Translating gives CASWSSTDTQYF.